This T cell receptor beta chain was found in a study of blood T cell repertoires in COVID-19. Study as a whole: Samples taken during acute and convalescent COVID-19 were collected in the United States, Italy and Spain. PBMCs, B-cell-depleted T cells, or T cells provided the cDNA or gDNA that made up the material.

As processed by the authors: The assay estimated nucleated cells by amplifying reference gene primers. Assay: immunoSEQ multiplex PCR; the TCRdb copy retains only in-frame clones and omits some. The V and J calls and the clone size are those of that table, but D and trimming were determined from the DNA. The data contain some 56,000 clones, approximately 81% of them seen just once; the ten biggest clones take up over 10%. The CDR3 sequence is 13 residues long. The germline CDR1 and CDR2 sequences are GTSNPN and SVGIG (reference sequence). V was shortened by 4 bases and J by 4 bases, with 8 bases between the two germline ends.

The rearrangement joins TRBV30 to TRBJ1-6; possible D gene TRBD1, 6 bases. The sequencing sample was made of peripheral blood. The origin of this receptor is a woman aged 80 or over with acute or convalescent COVID-19. CDR3 coding DNA: TGTGCCTGGACCCAGGGGTATAATTCACCCCTCCACTTT. Amino acids: CAWTQGYNSPLHF.